The 15 T cell receptor beta chains in this list originate from one sample, sequenced in a study of CD8 T cells in ankylosing spondylitis. General observations from the study: A TCR beta motif of about eight highly homologous variants seemed to mark ankylosing spondylitis blood.

Their target antigens are unknown. A single record per CDR3 protein comes from TCRdb applying MiXCR to the 5' RACE reads. The sample yields about 450,000 distinct CDR3 sequences, about 24% seen once. Sequenced material: blood, either unsorted or a sorted T cell fraction (not recorded which). These receptors were collected from a male donor with ankylosing spondylitis.

This clonotype was detected a few times. A single base separates this from a much larger clone, so it may be a read error. The chain joins TRBV10-3 to TRBJ2-1, with 10 bases aligning to TRBD2. CDR3 length: 12 residues. Germline V CDR1 and CDR2: ENHRY, SYGVKD. V dropped 4 bases and J dropped 9; count of bases not matched to a gene: 0. The CDR3 nucleotides are TGTGCCATCAGTGGGACTAGCGGTGAGCAGTTCTTC. It translates to CAISGTSGEQFF.

The chain couples TRBV14 to TRBJ2-5; no clear D gene. Germline V gives CDR1 SGHDN, CDR2 FVKESK. The CDR3 consists of 12 residues. V shed 4 bases and J shed 7 bases, with 10 bases lying between them. The CDR3 protein is CASSPTIGTQYF. The CDR3 nucleotides read TGTGCCAGCAGCCCCACGATTGGGACCCAGTACTTC.

This sequence joins TRBV3-1 and TRBJ2-2; either TRBD1 or TRBD2 may fit D (5 bases each). The CDR3 length is 14 residues. Between the trimmed V and J ends, which lost 0 bases and 7 bases, there was a span of 9 bases. The germline CDR1 and CDR2 sequences are LGHDT and YNNKEL (reference sequence). The CDR3 spells CASSQEGTSGELFF. CDR3 in DNA: TGTGCCAGCAGCCAAGAGGGGACCAGCGGGGAGCTGTTTTTT.

The rearrangement links TRBV7-2 to TRBJ1-4; D not resolved. V shed 1 base and J shed 6 bases, with 12 bases lying between them. This CDR3 comprises 15 residues. Germline loops: CDR1 SGHTA, CDR2 FQGNSA. The CDR3 is CASSLDPVPYEKLFF. Written as DNA, the CDR3 is TGTGCCAGCAGCTTAGATCCAGTCCCGTATGAAAAACTGTTTTTT.

This chain connects TRBV20-1 to TRBJ2-7; 9 bases are a match to TRBD2. The V gene end was trimmed by 6 bases and the J gene end by 5 bases; junction bases not matched to a gene: 5. Germline V gene sequence: CDR1 DFQATT, CDR2 SNEGSKA (reference sequence). The CDR3 covers 12 residues. CDR3 nucleotide sequence: TGCAGTGCGGCTAGCGGGATCCACGAGCAGTACTTC. Translation gives CSAASGIHEQYF.

The rearrangement uses TRBV19 and TRBJ1-1; tentatively, D is TRBD1 (5 bases). Germline V gene lookup returns CDR1 LNHDA and CDR2 SQIVND (reference sequence). Trimming removed 5 bases from V and 7 bases from J, with 17 bases in between. The CDR3 loop spans 14 amino acids. For the CDR3, the DNA is TGTGCCAGTAGTCGATTAAGACAGCAAAATGAAGCTTTCTTT. Translated, it gives CASSRLRQQNEAFF.

This chain joins TRBV7-9 and TRBJ1-2, with 8 bases fitting TRBD1. CDR1 is SEHNR, CDR2 FQNEAQ, per germline (reference sequence). V lost 6 bases to trimming and J lost 4 bases; unmatched junction nucleotides: 10. The CDR3 extends over 15 amino acids. Written as DNA, the CDR3 is TGTGCCAGCAGACCCGGACAGGGAGGCCGCTATGGCTACACCTTC. Its protein is CASRPGQGGRYGYTF. The whole variable domain, remainder taken from reference TRBV7-9 and TRBJ1-2, is DTGVSQNPRHKITKRGQNVTFRCDPISEHNRLYWYRQTLGQGPEFLTYFQNEAQLEKSRLLSDRFSAERPKGSFSTLEIQRTEQGDSAMYLCASRPGQGGRYGYTFGSGTRLTVV.

The rearrangement links TRBV7-2 to TRBJ2-3; TRBD2 agrees at 13 bases. V lost 3 bases and J lost 5; bases outside the gene matches: 5. There are 16 residues in the CDR3. Germline V gene lookup returns CDR1 SGHTA and CDR2 FQGNSA. This CDR3 reads CASSFTSGRVGDTQYF. The DNA of the CDR3 is TGTGCCAGCAGCTTCACTAGCGGGAGGGTGGGAGATACGCAGTATTTT.

This clonotype was observed a handful of times. The genes are TRBV3-1 and TRBJ2-7, with D unclear. The CDR3 is made up of 16 amino acids. CDR1 is LGHDT and CDR2 is YNNKEL in the germline V gene (reference sequence). The V end was cut by 4 bases, the J end by 0 bases, with 16 bases between. CDR3 in DNA: TGTGCCAGCAGCCCGTCAAAAGGGCAGTCCTCCTACGAGCAGTACTTC. Protein sequence: CASSPSKGQSSYEQYF.

The chain couples TRBV29-1 to TRBJ1-1; possible D gene TRBD1, 6 bases. The V end was cut by 4 bases, the J end by 8 bases, with 20 bases between. CDR3 length: 14 residues. CDR1 and CDR2 (germline): SQVTM, ANQGSEA. The CDR3 region has the DNA TGCAGCGTTGGCCCACGGGAGGGGACAAAAGAAGCTTTCTTT. Its translation is CSVGPREGTKEAFF.

J is TRBJ2-1 and V is TRBV3-1, with D possibly being TRBD2 (6 bases). The CDR3 is made up of 13 amino acids. Germline CDR1 LGHDT, CDR2 YNNKEL (reference sequence). V was clipped by 3 bases and J by 12 bases, with 15 bases between them. The DNA for the CDR3 is TGTGCCAGCAGCCAGGAGGCGGGACCCGGGCAGTTCTTC. Amino acids: CASSQEAGPGQFF.

The chain joins TRBV24-1 to TRBJ2-1; D is unclear. Germline assignment: CDR1 KGHDR and CDR2 SFDVKD. V dropped 4 bases and J dropped 2 bases, with 11 bases sitting between them. This CDR3 region has 15 residues. CDR3 region: CATSEKRLTYNEQFF. CDR3 DNA: TGTGCCACCAGTGAGAAGAGATTGACCTACAATGAGCAGTTCTTC.

The chain employs TRBV4-2 and TRBJ2-1, with D possibly being TRBD1 (6 bases). The CDR3 spans 16 residues. V lost 3 bases and J lost 0, with 12 bases in between. CDR1 and CDR2 (germline): LGHNA, YNFKEQ. The CDR3 region has the DNA TGTGCCAGCAGCCACTTTGGGGGCGGCTCCTACAATGAGCAGTTCTTC. Translating it yields CASSHFGGGSYNEQFF.

This clonotype was found a few times. The chain recombines TRBV24-1 with TRBJ2-5, with D tentatively TRBD1 (6 bases). Trimming pared 1 base from V and 2 bases from J, leaving 10 bases between. The CDR3 has 15 amino acids. The germline V gene encodes CDR1 KGHDR and CDR2 SFDVKD. CDR3 protein: CATSDFGGPQETQYF. As DNA, the CDR3 is TGTGCCACCAGTGATTTTGGGGGCCCACAAGAGACCCAGTACTTC.

In its sample, this clonotype was seen a few times. The chain links TRBV7-2 to TRBJ1-1; D is possibly TRBD1 (5 bases). V lost 1 base and J 1 base, leaving 13 bases between the germline ends. Germline V gene sequence: CDR1 SGHTA, CDR2 FQGNSA. The CDR3 is made up of 16 amino acids. CDR3 amino acids: CASSLELRRANTEAFF. CDR3 DNA: TGTGCCAGCAGCTTAGAGCTTCGCAGGGCGAACACTGAAGCTTTCTTT.